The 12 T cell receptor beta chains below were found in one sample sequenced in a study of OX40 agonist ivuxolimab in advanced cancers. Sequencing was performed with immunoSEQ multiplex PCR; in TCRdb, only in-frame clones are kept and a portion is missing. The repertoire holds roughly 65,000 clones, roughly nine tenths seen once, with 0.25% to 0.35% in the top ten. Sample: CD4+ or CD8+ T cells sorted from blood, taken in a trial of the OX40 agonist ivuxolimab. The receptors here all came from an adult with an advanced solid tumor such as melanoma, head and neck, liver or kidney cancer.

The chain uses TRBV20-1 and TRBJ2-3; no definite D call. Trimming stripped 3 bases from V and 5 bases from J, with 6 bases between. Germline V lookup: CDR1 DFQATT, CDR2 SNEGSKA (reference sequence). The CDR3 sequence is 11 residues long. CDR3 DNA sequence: TGCAGTGCTAGGGGTCTAGATACGCAGTATTTT. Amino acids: CSARGLDTQYF.

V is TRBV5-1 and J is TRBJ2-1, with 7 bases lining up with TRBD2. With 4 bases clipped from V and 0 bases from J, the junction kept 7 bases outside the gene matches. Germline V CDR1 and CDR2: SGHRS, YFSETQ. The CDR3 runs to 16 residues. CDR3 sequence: CASSQLGLSSYNEQFF. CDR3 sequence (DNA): TGCGCCAGCAGCCAACTGGGACTATCCTCCTACAATGAGCAGTTCTTC.

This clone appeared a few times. The CDR3 spells CASSTQQGYTGELFF. For the CDR3, the DNA is TGTGCCAGCTCAACACAACAAGGGTACACCGGGGAGCTGTTTTTT. J is TRBJ2-2 and V is TRBV18; D is unresolved. The CDR3 extends over 15 amino acids. Germline V CDR1 and CDR2: KGHSH, LQKENI. The V and J ends lost 5 bases and 3 bases respectively, with 13 bases between them.

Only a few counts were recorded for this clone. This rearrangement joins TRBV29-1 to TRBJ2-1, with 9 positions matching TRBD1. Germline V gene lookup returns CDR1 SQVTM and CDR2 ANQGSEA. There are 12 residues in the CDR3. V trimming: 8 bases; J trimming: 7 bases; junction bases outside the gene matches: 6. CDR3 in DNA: TGCAGCTTAGGGACAGGGATAAATGAGCAGTTCTTC. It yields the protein CSLGTGINEQFF.

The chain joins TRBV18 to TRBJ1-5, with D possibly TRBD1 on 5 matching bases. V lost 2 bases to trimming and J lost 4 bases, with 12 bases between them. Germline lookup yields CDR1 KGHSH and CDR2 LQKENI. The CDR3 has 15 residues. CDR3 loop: CASSPFPGPNQPQHF. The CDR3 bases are TGTGCCAGCTCACCATTTCCAGGGCCGAATCAGCCCCAGCATTTT.

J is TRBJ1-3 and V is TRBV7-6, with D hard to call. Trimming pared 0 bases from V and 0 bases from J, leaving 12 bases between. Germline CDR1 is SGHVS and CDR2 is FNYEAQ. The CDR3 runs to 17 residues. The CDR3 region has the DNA TGTGCCAGCAGCTTAGCGGGTCGGGAGGACTCTGGAAACACCATATATTTT. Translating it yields CASSLAGREDSGNTIYF.

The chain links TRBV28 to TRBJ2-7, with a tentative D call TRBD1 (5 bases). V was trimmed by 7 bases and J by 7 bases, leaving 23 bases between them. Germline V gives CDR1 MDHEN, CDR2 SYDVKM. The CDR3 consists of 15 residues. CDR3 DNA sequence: TGTGCCAGCACCCCGGCTTCACAAGCATCAGGGGAGCAGTACTTC. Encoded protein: CASTPASQASGEQYF.

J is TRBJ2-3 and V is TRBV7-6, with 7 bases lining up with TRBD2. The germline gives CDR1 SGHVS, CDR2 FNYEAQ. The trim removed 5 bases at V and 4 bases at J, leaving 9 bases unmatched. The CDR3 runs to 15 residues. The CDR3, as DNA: TGTGCCAGCAGCCCCGCGCAGGGAGGGCCAGATACGCAGTATTTT. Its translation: CASSPAQGGPDTQYF. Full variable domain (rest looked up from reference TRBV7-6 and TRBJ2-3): GAGVSQSPRYKVTKRGQDVALRCDPISGHVSLYWYRQALGQGPEFLTYFNYEAQQDKSGLPNDRFSAERPEGSISTLTIQRTEQRDSAMYRCASSPAQGGPDTQYFGPGTRLTVL.

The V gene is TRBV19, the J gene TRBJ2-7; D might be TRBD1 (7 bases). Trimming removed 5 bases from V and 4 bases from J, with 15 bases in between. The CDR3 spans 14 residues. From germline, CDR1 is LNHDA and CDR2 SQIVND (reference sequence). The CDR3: CASSVTGRSYEQYF. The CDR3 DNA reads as TGTGCCAGTAGTGTGACAGGGAGGAGTTACGAGCAGTACTTC.

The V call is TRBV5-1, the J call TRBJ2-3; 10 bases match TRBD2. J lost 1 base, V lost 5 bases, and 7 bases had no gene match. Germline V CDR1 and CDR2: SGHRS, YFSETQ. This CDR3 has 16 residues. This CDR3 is CASSYPSGRGTDTQYF. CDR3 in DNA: TGCGCCAGCAGTTATCCTAGCGGGAGAGGCACAGATACGCAGTATTTT.

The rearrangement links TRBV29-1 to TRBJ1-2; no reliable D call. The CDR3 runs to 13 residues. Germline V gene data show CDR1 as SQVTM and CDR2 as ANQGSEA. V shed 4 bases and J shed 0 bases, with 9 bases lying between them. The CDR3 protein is CSVVGGPNYGYTF. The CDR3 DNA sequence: TGCAGCGTTGTGGGCGGCCCTAACTATGGCTACACCTTC.

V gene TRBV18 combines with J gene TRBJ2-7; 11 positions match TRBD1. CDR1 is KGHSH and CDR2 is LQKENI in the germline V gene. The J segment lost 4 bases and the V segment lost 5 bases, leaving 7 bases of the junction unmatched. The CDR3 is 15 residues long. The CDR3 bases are TGTGCCAGCTCAGGAGCCGGGACAGGGGGATACGAGCAGTACTTC. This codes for CASSGAGTGGYEQYF.